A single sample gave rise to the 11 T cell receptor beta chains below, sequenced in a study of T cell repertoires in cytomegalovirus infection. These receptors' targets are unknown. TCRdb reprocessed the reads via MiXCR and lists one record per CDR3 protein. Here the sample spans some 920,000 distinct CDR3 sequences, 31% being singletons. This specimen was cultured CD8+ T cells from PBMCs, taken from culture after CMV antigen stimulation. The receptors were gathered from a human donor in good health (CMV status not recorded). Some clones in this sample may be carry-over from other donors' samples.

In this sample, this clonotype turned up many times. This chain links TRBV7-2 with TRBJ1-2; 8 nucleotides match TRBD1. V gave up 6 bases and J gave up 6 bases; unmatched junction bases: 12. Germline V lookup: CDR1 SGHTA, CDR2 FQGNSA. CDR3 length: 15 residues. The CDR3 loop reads CASRPRLGQVDGYTF. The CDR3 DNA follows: TGTGCCAGCAGACCCAGATTGGGACAGGTGGATGGCTACACCTTC.

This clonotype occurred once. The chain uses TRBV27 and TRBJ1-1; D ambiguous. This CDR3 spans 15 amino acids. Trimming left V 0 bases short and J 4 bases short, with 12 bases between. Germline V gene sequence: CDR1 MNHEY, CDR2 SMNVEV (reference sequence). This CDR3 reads CASSLSMGPGTEAFF. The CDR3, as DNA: TGTGCCAGCAGTTTATCCATGGGCCCGGGCACTGAAGCTTTCTTT.

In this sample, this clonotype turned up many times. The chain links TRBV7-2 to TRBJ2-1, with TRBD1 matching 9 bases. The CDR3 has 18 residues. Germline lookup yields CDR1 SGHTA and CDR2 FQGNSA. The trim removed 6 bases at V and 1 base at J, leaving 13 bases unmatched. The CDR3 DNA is TGTGCCAGCAGTACTCCGGGACAGGGTTTGAAGTCCTACAATGAGCAGTTCTTC. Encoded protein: CASSTPGQGLKSYNEQFF.

The CDR3 region is CASSPVVSGFYEQYV. For the CDR3, the DNA is TGTGCCAGCAGCCCCGTTGTTTCGGGCTTCTACGAGCAGTACGTC. The V gene is TRBV6-2 or TRBV6-3, the J gene TRBJ2-7; D is ambiguous. The CDR3 length is 15 residues. The germline CDR1 and CDR2 sequences are MNHEY and SVGEGT. V shed 6 bases and J shed 3 bases, with 18 bases lying between them.

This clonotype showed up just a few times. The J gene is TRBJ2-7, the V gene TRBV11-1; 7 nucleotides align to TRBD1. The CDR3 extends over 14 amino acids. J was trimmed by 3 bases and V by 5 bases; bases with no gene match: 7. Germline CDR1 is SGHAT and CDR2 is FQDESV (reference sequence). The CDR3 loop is CASSPPGQIYEQYV. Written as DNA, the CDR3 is TGTGCCAGCAGCCCTCCGGGACAGATCTACGAGCAGTACGTC.

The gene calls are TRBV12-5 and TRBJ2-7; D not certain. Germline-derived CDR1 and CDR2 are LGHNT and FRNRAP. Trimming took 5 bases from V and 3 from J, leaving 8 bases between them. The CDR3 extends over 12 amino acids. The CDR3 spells CASGPALYEQYF. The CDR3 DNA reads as TGTGCTAGTGGTCCCGCGCTCTACGAGCAGTACTTC. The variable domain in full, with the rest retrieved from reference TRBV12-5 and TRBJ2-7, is DARVTQTPRHKVTEMGQEVTMRCQPILGHNTVFWYRQTMMQGLELLAYFRNRAPLDDSGMPKDRFSAEMPDATLATLKIQPSEPRDSAVYFCASGPALYEQYFGPGTRLTVT.

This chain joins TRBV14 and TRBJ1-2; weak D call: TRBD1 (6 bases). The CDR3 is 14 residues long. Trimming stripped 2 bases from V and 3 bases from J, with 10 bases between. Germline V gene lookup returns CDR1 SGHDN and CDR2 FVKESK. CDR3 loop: CASSQRTAYYGYTF. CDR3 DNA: TGTGCCAGCAGCCAACGGACAGCCTACTATGGCTACACCTTC.

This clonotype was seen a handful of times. This CDR3 reads CASKWGQAQSPLHF. The DNA for the CDR3 is TGTGCCAGCAAATGGGGACAGGCCCAATCACCCCTCCACTTT. This rearrangement joins TRBV6-5 to TRBJ1-6, with 8 nucleotides matching TRBD1. The V segment lost 7 bases and the J segment 10 bases; nucleotides outside the gene matches: 9. Germline CDR1 and CDR2: MNHEY and SVGAGI. The CDR3 is 14 amino acids.

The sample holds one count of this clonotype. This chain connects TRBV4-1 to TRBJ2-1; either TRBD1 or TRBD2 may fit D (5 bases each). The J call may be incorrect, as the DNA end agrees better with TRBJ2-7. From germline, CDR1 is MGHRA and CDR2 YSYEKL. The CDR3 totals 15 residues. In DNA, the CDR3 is TGCGCCAGCAGCCAAGGAAGGGGAGTTATCAATGAGCAGTACTTC. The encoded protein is CASSQGRGVINEQYF.

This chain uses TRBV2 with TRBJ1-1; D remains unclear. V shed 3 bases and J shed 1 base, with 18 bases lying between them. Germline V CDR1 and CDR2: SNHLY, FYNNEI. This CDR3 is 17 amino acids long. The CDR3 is CASSDRGLMWTNTEAFF. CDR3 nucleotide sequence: TGTGCCAGCAGTGACCGTGGGTTAATGTGGACGAACACTGAAGCTTTCTTT.

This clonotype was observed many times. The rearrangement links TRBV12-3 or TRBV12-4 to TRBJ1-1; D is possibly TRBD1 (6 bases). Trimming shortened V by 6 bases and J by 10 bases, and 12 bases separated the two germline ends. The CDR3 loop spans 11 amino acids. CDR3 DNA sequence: TGTGCCAGCAGCCTCAGGGGCCCAGCTTTCTTT. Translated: CASSLRGPAFF.